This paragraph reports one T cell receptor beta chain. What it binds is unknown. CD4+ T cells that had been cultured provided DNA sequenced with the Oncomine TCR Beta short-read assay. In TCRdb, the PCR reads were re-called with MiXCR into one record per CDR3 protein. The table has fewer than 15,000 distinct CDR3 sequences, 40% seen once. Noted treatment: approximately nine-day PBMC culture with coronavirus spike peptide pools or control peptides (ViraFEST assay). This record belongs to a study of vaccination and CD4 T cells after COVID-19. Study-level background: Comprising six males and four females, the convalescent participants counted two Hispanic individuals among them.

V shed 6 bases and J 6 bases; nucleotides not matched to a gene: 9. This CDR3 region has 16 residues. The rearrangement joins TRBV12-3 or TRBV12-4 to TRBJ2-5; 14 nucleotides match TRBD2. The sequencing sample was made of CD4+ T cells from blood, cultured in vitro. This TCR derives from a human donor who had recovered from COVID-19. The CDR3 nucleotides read TGTGCCAGCAGCCCCCCGGGACTAGCGGGAGTAAAGACCCAGTACTTC. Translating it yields CASSPPGLAGVKTQYF.